Following are 19 T cell receptor beta chains from one sample sequenced in a study of siplizumab effects on memory and regulatory T cells. TCRdb keeps only in-frame clones here, not all; method: immunoSEQ multiplex PCR. This table has about 52,000 clones, under 98% appearing once. Sequencing was done on a sample of naive CD4+ T cells sorted from blood. These TCRs come from a human donor in good health.

This chain uses TRBV27 with TRBJ1-2; D gene unclear. Looked up from germline, CDR1 is MNHEY and CDR2 is SMNVEV (reference sequence). V was trimmed by 7 bases and J by 8 bases, leaving 17 bases between them. CDR3 length: 13 amino acids. CDR3: CASTQAGFGGYTF. The DNA for the CDR3 is TGTGCCAGCACCCAAGCGGGATTCGGGGGCTACACCTTC.

The chain links TRBV11-3 to TRBJ2-7; D might be TRBD1 (6 bases). The V end was cut by 5 bases, the J end by 3 bases, with 17 bases between. Germline V gives CDR1 SGHNT, CDR2 YENEEA. The CDR3 consists of 15 residues. The CDR3 loop is CASSPTVQGNYEQYF. The DNA for the CDR3 is TGTGCCAGCAGCCCCACCGTACAGGGAAACTACGAGCAGTACTTC.

The CDR3 nucleotides are TGTGCCAGCAGCTTAGGCCAAGGCGAAAAACTGTTTTTT. It codes for CASSLGQGEKLFF. V gene TRBV7-9 combines with J gene TRBJ1-4; D unclear. The CDR3 contains 13 residues. V shed 1 base and J shed 8 bases, with 8 bases lying between them. Germline V gene sequence: CDR1 SEHNR, CDR2 FQNEAQ (reference sequence).

The rearrangement uses TRBV5-4 and TRBJ1-4; D possibly corresponds to TRBD1 (5 bases). This CDR3 region has 15 residues. Between the trimmed V and J ends, which lost 4 bases and 4 bases, there was a span of 14 bases. The germline gives CDR1 SGHNT, CDR2 YYREEE (reference sequence). The CDR3 protein is CASSLGSGRNEKLFF. CDR3 DNA: TGTGCCAGCAGCCTCGGGTCGGGGCGTAATGAAAAACTGTTTTTT.

This chain links TRBV5-1 with TRBJ1-2; unclear D gene. The CDR3 is 14 residues long. Germline CDR1 reads SGHRS; CDR2 reads YFSETQ. V lost 4 bases to trimming and J lost 8 bases, with 18 bases between them. The CDR3 region has the DNA TGCGCCAGCAGCCGGGCAAGTCCTGGCGGCGGCTACACCTTC. Translation gives CASSRASPGGGYTF.

This rearrangement joins TRBV7-2 to TRBJ2-3; possibly TRBD2 for D (6 bases). V dropped 5 bases and J dropped 11 bases, with 17 bases sitting between them. The CDR3 covers 13 residues. Germline V lookup: CDR1 SGHTA, CDR2 FQGNSA. The DNA for the CDR3 is TGTGCCAGCAGCACACTAACCCCGGGGGAGCAGTATTTT. Translating gives CASSTLTPGEQYF.

This chain uses TRBV7-2 with TRBJ2-2; TRBD2 matches at 8 bases. J lost 0 bases, V lost 4 bases, and 7 bases had no gene match. The CDR3 extends over 17 amino acids. Germline assignment: CDR1 SGHTA and CDR2 FQGNSA. The CDR3 loop reads CASSWYLLAANTGELFF. For the CDR3, the DNA is TGTGCCAGCAGCTGGTACCTACTAGCGGCGAACACCGGGGAGCTGTTTTTT. The whole variable domain, remainder taken from reference TRBV7-2 and TRBJ2-2, is GAGVSQSPSNKVTEKGKDVELRCDPISGHTALYWYRQSLGQGLEFLIYFQGNSAPDKSGLPSDRFSAERTGGSVSTLTIQRTQQEDSAVYLCASSWYLLAANTGELFFGEGSRLTVL.

The J gene is TRBJ1-5, the V gene TRBV19; TRBD1 aligns across 8 bases. Germline assignment: CDR1 LNHDA and CDR2 SQIVND (reference sequence). After removal of 3 bases from V and 6 bases from J, the junction contained 7 bases not matched to a gene. The CDR3 is 15 residues long. Written as DNA, the CDR3 is TGTGCCAGTAGTATTAATGGACAGGGTTCTCAGCCCCAGCATTTT. It yields the protein CASSINGQGSQPQHF.

The chain carries TRBV7-9 and TRBJ2-7, with D perhaps TRBD1 (6 bases). This CDR3 is 14 amino acids long. CDR1 is SEHNR, CDR2 FQNEAQ, per germline (reference sequence). Trimming pared 1 base from V and 6 bases from J, leaving 13 bases between. CDR3 in amino acids: CASSLGGPLSEQYF. CDR3 DNA sequence: TGTGCCAGCAGCTTAGGGGGGCCACTATCCGAGCAGTACTTC.

The rearrangement uses TRBV30 and TRBJ2-3; D possibly uses TRBD1 or TRBD2 (6 bases each). CDR3 size: 12 residues. Trimming left V 6 bases short and J 5 bases short, with 12 bases between. CDR1 and CDR2 from the germline V gene are GTSNPN and SVGIG (reference sequence). The CDR3: CACGGYGDTQYF. The CDR3 DNA is TGTGCCTGCGGGGGCTACGGAGATACGCAGTATTTT.

The chain couples TRBV27 to TRBJ1-5; 9 bases agree with TRBD1. Trimming at V came to 2 bases and at J to 2 bases, leaving 1 base not matched to a gene. The CDR3 has 15 residues. Germline V CDR1 and CDR2: MNHEY, SMNVEV (reference sequence). The CDR3 nucleotides read TGTGCCAGCAGTTTAGGGGACAGGGGCAATCAGCCCCAGCATTTT. Amino acid sequence: CASSLGDRGNQPQHF.

The chain has TRBV19 and TRBJ2-5, with D possibly called TRBD1 or TRBD2 (5 bases each). The CDR3 is made up of 15 amino acids. Between the trimmed V and J ends, which lost 4 bases and 1 base, there was a span of 13 bases. The germline V gene encodes CDR1 LNHDA and CDR2 SQIVND (reference sequence). The DNA of the CDR3 is TGTGCCAGTAGTAAGCGCACAGGACTCCAAGAGACCCAGTACTTC. Its protein product is CASSKRTGLQETQYF.

This clone was detected once. The chain couples TRBV21-1 to TRBJ2-2; no check of the table's D call, TRBD2, against the DNA was made. TRBV21-1 is a listed pseudogene. This CDR3 is 16 amino acids long. CDR3 residues: CASSKKAGMNTGELFF. The CDR3 nucleotides read TGTGCCAGCAGCAAAAAGGCGGGAATGAACACCGGGGAGCTGTTTTTT.

J is TRBJ2-4 and V is TRBV19, with TRBD2 matching 14 bases. The CDR3 has 15 amino acids. CDR1 and CDR2 (germline): LNHDA, SQIVND (reference sequence). The junction had 3 bases not matched to a gene; V was cut back by 5 bases and J by 6 bases. The CDR3 protein is CASSAGTSGRNIQYF. The CDR3 DNA sequence: TGTGCCAGTAGTGCCGGGACTAGCGGGAGAAACATTCAGTACTTC.

The rearrangement links TRBV11-3 to TRBJ2-1, with 8 bases matching TRBD2. Germline trimming cut 1 base from V and 7 bases from J; bases unmatched to any gene: 6. CDR3 size: 15 residues. CDR1 and CDR2 from the germline V gene are SGHNT and YENEEA. The CDR3: CASSLAGTRGNEQFF. The CDR3, as DNA: TGTGCCAGCAGCTTAGCCGGGACTAGGGGGAATGAGCAGTTCTTC.

The V gene is TRBV11-3, the J gene TRBJ2-7; 9 bases are a match to TRBD2. The V segment lost 4 bases and the J segment 0 bases; nucleotides outside the gene matches: 10. CDR3 length equals 17 residues. The germline V gene encodes CDR1 SGHNT and CDR2 YENEEA. CDR3 sequence reads: CASSWTVGSGSSYEQYF. The CDR3 nucleotides read TGTGCCAGCAGCTGGACCGTGGGTAGCGGGAGCTCCTACGAGCAGTACTTC.

J is TRBJ1-4 and V is TRBV18, with D unclear. Germline CDR1 and CDR2: KGHSH and LQKENI. The CDR3 is 13 amino acids. Trimming stripped 3 bases from V and 4 bases from J, with 6 bases between. The CDR3 DNA reads TGTGCCAGCTCACCCGCCGGTAATGAAAAACTGTTTTTT. Its protein product is CASSPAGNEKLFF.

This sequence joins TRBV19 and TRBJ1-5; D is possibly TRBD1 (5 bases). CDR1 is LNHDA and CDR2 is SQIVND in the germline V gene (reference sequence). The V gene lost 0 bases and the J gene lost 11 bases, with 26 bases spanning the gap. The length of the CDR3 is 18 residues. The CDR3 sequence is CASSIDQVVVRGTGAQHF. The CDR3 nucleotides are TGTGCCAGTAGTATAGATCAGGTAGTAGTTCGGGGGACGGGGGCCCAGCATTTT.

J is TRBJ2-1 and V is TRBV19; D remains unclear. This CDR3 spans 11 amino acids. From germline, CDR1 is LNHDA and CDR2 SQIVND (reference sequence). V was cut by 4 bases and J by 10 bases, with 8 bases left in between. The CDR3 spells CASSTRREQFF. The CDR3, as DNA: TGTGCCAGTAGTACCAGACGGGAGCAGTTCTTC.